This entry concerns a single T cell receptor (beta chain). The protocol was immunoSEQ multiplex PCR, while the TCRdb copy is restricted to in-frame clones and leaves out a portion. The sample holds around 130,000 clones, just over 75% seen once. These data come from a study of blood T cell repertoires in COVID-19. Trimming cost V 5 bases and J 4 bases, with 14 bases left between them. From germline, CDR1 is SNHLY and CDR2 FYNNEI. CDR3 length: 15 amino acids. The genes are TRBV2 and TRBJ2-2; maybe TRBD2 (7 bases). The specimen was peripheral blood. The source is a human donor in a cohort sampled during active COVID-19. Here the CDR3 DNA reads TGTGCCAGCAGTCTTGGGCGGGGGCCCACCGGGGAGCTGTTTTTT. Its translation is CASSLGRGPTGELFF. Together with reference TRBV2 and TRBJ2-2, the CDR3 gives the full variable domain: EPEVTQTPSHQVTQMGQEVILRCVPISNHLYFYWYRQILGQKVEFLVSFYNNEISEKSEIFDDQFSVERPDGSNFTLKIRSTKLEDSAMYFCASSLGRGPTGELFFGEGSRLTVL.